Below are 2 T cell receptor beta chains sequenced from a single sample in a study of Ad26.COV2.S vaccination and SARS-CoV-2 variants. Sequenced by immunoSEQ multiplex PCR; TCRdb stores in-frame clones only, minus some. The sample yields just over 350,000 clones, 90% to 95% seen once. The sequencing here drew on peripheral blood, taken after recovery from COVID-19. The receptors here all came from a human donor who had recovered from COVID-19.

The genes are TRBV5-1 and TRBJ1-1; 7 bases map to TRBD1. The germline V gene has CDR1 SGHRS and CDR2 YFSETQ. V lost 3 bases to trimming and J lost 4 bases; unmatched junction nucleotides: 3. This CDR3 comprises 13 residues. CDR3 residues: CASSYSGGTEAFF. The CDR3 coding sequence is TGCGCCAGCAGCTATTCAGGGGGCACTGAAGCTTTCTTT.

The chain combines TRBV18 with TRBJ2-2; D gene ambiguous. The germline V gene encodes CDR1 KGHSH and CDR2 LQKENI. The V gene lost 2 bases and the J gene lost 1 base, with 2 bases spanning the gap. The CDR3 contains 13 residues. CDR3 residues: CASSPMNTGELFF. Here the CDR3 DNA reads TGTGCCAGCTCACCAATGAACACCGGGGAGCTGTTTTTT.